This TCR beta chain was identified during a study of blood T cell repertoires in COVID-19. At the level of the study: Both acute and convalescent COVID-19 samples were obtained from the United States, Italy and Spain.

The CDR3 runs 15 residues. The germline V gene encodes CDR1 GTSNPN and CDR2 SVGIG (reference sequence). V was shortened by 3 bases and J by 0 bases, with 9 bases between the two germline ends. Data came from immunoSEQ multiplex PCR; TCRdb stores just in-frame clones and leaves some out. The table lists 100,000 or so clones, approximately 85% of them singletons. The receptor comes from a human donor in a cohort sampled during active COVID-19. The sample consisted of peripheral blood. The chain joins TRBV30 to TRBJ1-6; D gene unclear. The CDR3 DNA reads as TGTGCCTGGAGCGTTACCAGCTCCTATAATTCACCCCTCCACTTT. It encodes CAWSVTSSYNSPLHF.